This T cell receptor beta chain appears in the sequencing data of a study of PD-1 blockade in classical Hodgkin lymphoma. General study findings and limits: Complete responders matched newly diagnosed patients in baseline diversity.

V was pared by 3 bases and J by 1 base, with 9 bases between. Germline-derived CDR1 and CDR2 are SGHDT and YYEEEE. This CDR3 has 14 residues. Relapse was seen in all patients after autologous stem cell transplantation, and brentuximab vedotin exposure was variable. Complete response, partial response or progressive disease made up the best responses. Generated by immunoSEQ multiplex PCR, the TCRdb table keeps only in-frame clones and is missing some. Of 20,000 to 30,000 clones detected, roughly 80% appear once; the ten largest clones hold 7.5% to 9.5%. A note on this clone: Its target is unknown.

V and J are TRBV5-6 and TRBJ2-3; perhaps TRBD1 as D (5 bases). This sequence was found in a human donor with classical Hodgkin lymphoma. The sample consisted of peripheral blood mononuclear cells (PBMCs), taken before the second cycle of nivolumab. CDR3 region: CASSSPRGTDTQYF. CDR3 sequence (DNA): TGTGCCAGCAGCTCTCCCAGGGGCACAGATACGCAGTATTTT.